Presented here are 25 T cell receptor beta chains from one specimen sequenced in a study of T cell responses to AZD1222 COVID-19 vaccine. Only in-frame clones appear in the TCRdb table, and some are missing; sequencing was by immunoSEQ multiplex PCR. Of under 70,000 clones in the sample, around four fifths were seen once. Sequences were derived from peripheral blood, sampled on day 0 of AZD1222 vaccination. All receptors come from an adult in good health.

The chain has TRBV19 and TRBJ1-5; 8 nucleotides line up with TRBD1. V was pared by 6 bases and J by 4 bases, with 5 bases of the junction left unmatched. This CDR3 has 14 amino acids. Per germline, CDR1 LNHDA and CDR2 SQIVND (reference sequence). The CDR3 nucleotides are TGTGCCAGTAGCCATAGACAGGGGAATCAGCCCCAGCATTTT. Translation gives CASSHRQGNQPQHF.

V and J are TRBV6-2 or TRBV6-3 and TRBJ1-3; 9 positions match TRBD1. With 6 bases clipped from V and 2 bases from J, the junction kept 11 bases outside the gene matches. In germline, CDR1 is MNHEY, CDR2 SVGEGT. The CDR3 sequence is 17 residues long. CDR3: CASSRPGQGIAGNTIYF. CDR3 nucleotide sequence: TGTGCCAGCAGCAGACCGGGACAGGGTATCGCTGGAAACACCATATATTTT.

The chain recombines TRBV9 with TRBJ2-1, with TRBD2 identical over 12 bases. The V segment lost 3 bases and the J segment 8 bases; nucleotides outside the gene matches: 3. The CDR3 covers 14 residues. Germline CDR1 and CDR2: SGDLS and YYNGEE. In nucleotides, the CDR3 is TGTGCCAGCAGCGGACTAGCGGGGGTCGATGAGCAGTTCTTC. This codes for CASSGLAGVDEQFF.

The V call is TRBV28, the J call TRBJ2-7, with D unclear. Germline values: CDR1 MDHEN, CDR2 SYDVKM. The CDR3 extends over 14 amino acids. V lost 7 bases and J lost 2, with 15 bases in between. The CDR3 sequence: CASTLSGGTYEQYF. CDR3 nucleotide sequence: TGTGCCAGCACCCTTTCGGGCGGAACCTACGAGCAGTACTTC.

The chain links TRBV27 to TRBJ1-4, with D maybe TRBD1 (5 bases). The CDR3 consists of 15 residues. The V end was cut by 8 bases, the J end by 3 bases, with 16 bases between. Germline V gene lookup returns CDR1 MNHEY and CDR2 SMNVEV (reference sequence). The CDR3 coding sequence is TGTGCCAGCGTCCCACTTTGGGGCCCTAATGAAAAACTGTTTTTT. This gives the protein CASVPLWGPNEKLFF.

This sequence joins TRBV9 and TRBJ2-2; 11 bases align to TRBD1. V shed 3 bases and J 0 bases; nucleotides not matched to a gene: 7. The V gene's germline CDR1 is SGDLS and CDR2 YYNGEE. This CDR3 comprises 18 residues. As DNA, the CDR3 is TGTGCCAGCAGCGCAAATCGGGACAGGGGGACGAACACCGGGGAGCTGTTTTTT. Translated, it gives CASSANRDRGTNTGELFF.

This clone came up a few times. This chain links TRBV3-1 (or the pseudogene TRBV3-2) with TRBJ2-2; 7 nucleotides align to TRBD1. Germline-derived CDR1 and CDR2 are LGHDT and YNNKEL (reference sequence). J was trimmed by 5 bases and V by 2 bases; bases with no gene match: 5. The CDR3 has 15 amino acids. CDR3 nucleotide sequence: TGTGCCAGCAGCCAACACAGGGGAGATACCGGGGAGCTGTTTTTT. It encodes CASSQHRGDTGELFF.

The chain recombines TRBV28 with TRBJ1-5; 8 nucleotides match TRBD1. Germline CDR1 reads MDHEN; CDR2 reads SYDVKM. The ends lost 3 bases at V and 6 bases at J; junction bases unmatched: 13. The CDR3 extends over 17 amino acids. The CDR3 protein is CASSFSPWTGRGQPQHF. CDR3 coding DNA: TGTGCCAGCAGTTTCTCGCCATGGACAGGGAGGGGTCAGCCCCAGCATTTT.

V is TRBV5-1 and J is TRBJ1-5; the D gene is possibly TRBD1 (5 bases). CDR3 length: 14 residues. V was shortened by 4 bases and J by 4 bases, with 12 bases between the two germline ends. Germline loops: CDR1 SGHRS, CDR2 YFSETQ. In DNA form, the CDR3 reads TGCGCCAGCAGCCTGGGTGGGGGGAATCAGCCCCAGCATTTT. It yields the protein CASSLGGGNQPQHF.

On this clone: Other DNA sequences in the sample encode the same CDR3. The chain recombines TRBV7-8 with TRBJ1-1; D is ambiguous. Trimming shortened V by 1 base and J by 1 base, and 7 bases separated the two germline ends. The CDR3 covers 14 residues. Germline V CDR1 and CDR2: SGHVS, FQNEAQ. CDR3: CASSLVAGNTEAFF. As DNA, the CDR3 is TGTGCCAGCAGCTTAGTTGCAGGGAACACTGAAGCTTTCTTT.

The chain uses TRBV29-1 and TRBJ1-2; 7 nucleotides align to TRBD1. V shed 4 bases and J 3 bases; nucleotides not matched to a gene: 8. The germline V gene has CDR1 SQVTM and CDR2 ANQGSEA. This CDR3 contains 14 residues. CDR3 sequence reads: CSVVRQGLHYGYTF. As DNA, the CDR3 is TGCAGCGTTGTTAGACAGGGTCTTCACTATGGCTACACCTTC. Full variable domain (remainder filled in from reference TRBV29-1 and TRBJ1-2): SAVISQKPSRDICQRGTSLTIQCQVDSQVTMMFWYRQQPGQSLTLIATANQGSEATYESGFVIDKFPISRPNLTFSTLTVSNMSPEDSSIYLCSVVRQGLHYGYTFGSGTRLTVV.

This clone was recorded only once. The CDR3 DNA is TGTGCCAGCAGCTCGGGCGCTGGGGCCAACGTCCTGACTTTC. It encodes CASSSGAGANVLTF. The chain employs TRBV7-3 and TRBJ2-6; no firm D call. The CDR3 totals 14 residues. V was trimmed by 4 bases and J by 2 bases, leaving 6 bases between them. CDR1 and CDR2 from the germline V gene are SGHTA and FQGTGA.

The gene calls are TRBV9 and TRBJ2-3; 8 bases agree with TRBD1. CDR3 length equals 17 residues. V lost 4 bases, J lost 2 bases, and 12 bases stayed unmatched. In germline, CDR1 is SGDLS, CDR2 YYNGEE. The CDR3 DNA follows: TGTGCCAGCAGCCCCCGGGACAGGAACCCCGCCACAGATACGCAGTATTTT. Translation gives CASSPRDRNPATDTQYF.

V gene TRBV6-2 or TRBV6-3 combines with J gene TRBJ2-4; the D is unclear. The CDR3 is made up of 12 amino acids. The germline V gene encodes CDR1 MNHEY and CDR2 SVGEGT. V was cut by 4 bases and J by 7 bases, with 8 bases left in between. The DNA of the CDR3 is TGTGCCAGCAGTTTGACGGGTAACATTCAGTACTTC. Translating it yields CASSLTGNIQYF.

This chain uses TRBV2 with TRBJ2-5; D unresolved. V shed 5 bases and J shed 2 bases, with 12 bases lying between them. Germline CDR1 reads SNHLY; CDR2 reads FYNNEI. This CDR3 is built from 14 residues. The CDR3 region is CASSHRTSQETQYF. The DNA for the CDR3 is TGTGCCAGCAGTCATAGAACCAGTCAAGAGACCCAGTACTTC.

The J gene is TRBJ2-1, the V gene TRBV10-3; unclear D gene. Germline assignment: CDR1 ENHRY and CDR2 SYGVKD. Between the trimmed V and J ends, which lost 7 bases and 10 bases, there was a span of 14 bases. The CDR3 spans 12 residues. CDR3 DNA sequence: TGTGCCATCAATGACCCGAACAGCGAGCAGTTCTTC. Protein: CAINDPNSEQFF.

This clone was counted only a few times. The J gene is TRBJ2-1, the V gene TRBV29-1; D uncertain. The CDR3 is 10 residues long. Germline V lookup: CDR1 SQVTM, CDR2 ANQGSEA. V was trimmed by 7 bases and J by 5 bases, leaving 6 bases between them. In DNA form, the CDR3 reads TGCAGCGCTATCAACAATGAGCAGTTCTTC. This translates into CSAINNEQFF.

This chain uses TRBV4-3 with TRBJ1-1; D ambiguous. Per germline, CDR1 LGHNA and CDR2 YSLEER. The CDR3 length is 15 residues. The germline V and J ends were trimmed by 0 bases and 0 bases, with 8 bases remaining between them. The CDR3, as DNA: TGCGCCAGCAGCCAAGAGGTGGTGATGAACACTGAAGCTTTCTTT. Translating it yields CASSQEVVMNTEAFF.

The chain uses TRBV16 and TRBJ1-1; 8 nucleotides agree with TRBD1. The V and J ends lost 4 bases and 7 bases, in that order; junction bases with no gene match: 11. The CDR3 is 15 amino acids. Germline CDR1 reads KGHSY; CDR2 reads FQNENV. This CDR3 is CASSRRGQVEGEAFF. The CDR3 nucleotides read TGTGCCAGCAGCCGTCGGGGACAGGTCGAGGGTGAAGCTTTCTTT.

The J gene is TRBJ2-5, the V gene TRBV11-2; no firm D call. The CDR3 is 15 residues long. CDR1 and CDR2 from the germline V gene are SGHAT and FQNNGV. Trimming took 1 base from V and 2 from J, leaving 11 bases between them. Here the CDR3 reads CASSLGSPPQETQYF. The CDR3 DNA sequence: TGTGCCAGCAGCTTAGGCTCCCCGCCGCAAGAGACCCAGTACTTC.

V is TRBV5-1 and J is TRBJ2-2; D tentatively fits TRBD1 or TRBD2 (5 bases each). There are 17 residues in the CDR3. Germline V CDR1 and CDR2: SGHRS, YFSETQ. V was cut by 1 base and J by 4 bases, with 17 bases left in between. The CDR3 DNA sequence: TGCGCCAGCAGCTTGATTATCGGGACGGGAAGCACCGGGGAGCTGTTTTTT. It encodes CASSLIIGTGSTGELFF.

This sequence joins TRBV19 and TRBJ1-1; unclear D gene. Germline V CDR1 and CDR2: LNHDA, SQIVND (reference sequence). This CDR3 is 13 amino acids long. The ends were cut back, 3 bases at V and 1 base at J, with 6 bases in the middle. As DNA, the CDR3 is TGTGCCAGTAGTATTCGACCGAACACTGAAGCTTTCTTT. Its translation: CASSIRPNTEAFF.

V usage is TRBV28 and J usage is TRBJ2-1, with a possible D match to TRBD1 (6 bases). CDR3 length equals 12 residues. Trimming left V 6 bases short and J 7 bases short, with 10 bases between. CDR1 is MDHEN and CDR2 is SYDVKM in the germline V gene. CDR3: CASSPQGNEQFF. For the CDR3, the DNA is TGTGCCAGCAGCCCACAGGGAAATGAGCAGTTCTTC. Drawing the rest from reference TRBV28 and TRBJ2-1, the complete variable domain is DVKVTQSSRYLVKRTGEKVFLECVQDMDHENMFWYRQDPGLGLRLIYFSYDVKMKEKGDIPEGYSVSREKKERFSLILESASTNQTSMYLCASSPQGNEQFFGPGTRLTVL.

The V and J genes are TRBV19 and TRBJ2-3; 8 nucleotides align to TRBD2. Germline loops: CDR1 LNHDA, CDR2 SQIVND (reference sequence). V shed 7 bases and J 5 bases; nucleotides not matched to a gene: 11. This CDR3 region has 15 residues. The CDR3 DNA is TGTGCCAGTAACTCCCTCGGGACTAGTAAAGATACGCAGTATTTT. Translation gives CASNSLGTSKDTQYF.

This rearrangement joins TRBV29-1 to TRBJ1-4; D is unresolved. Germline V CDR1 and CDR2: SQVTM, ANQGSEA. The CDR3 is 13 residues long. V was shortened by 7 bases and J by 1 base, with 10 bases between the two germline ends. The CDR3 nucleotides read TGCAGCGCGATGGAGGGAACTAATGAAAAACTGTTTTTT. Its translation is CSAMEGTNEKLFF.